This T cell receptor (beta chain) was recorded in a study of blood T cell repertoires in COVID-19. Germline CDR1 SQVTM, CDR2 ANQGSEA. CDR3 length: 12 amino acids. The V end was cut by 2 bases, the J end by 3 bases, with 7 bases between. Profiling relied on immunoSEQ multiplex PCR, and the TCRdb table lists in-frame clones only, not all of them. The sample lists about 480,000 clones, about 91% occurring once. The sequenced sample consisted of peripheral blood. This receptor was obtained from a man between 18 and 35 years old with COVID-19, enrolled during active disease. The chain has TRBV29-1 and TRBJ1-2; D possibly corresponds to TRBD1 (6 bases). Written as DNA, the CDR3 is TGCAGCGTTGAAAAGGGGGACTATGGCTACACCTTC. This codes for CSVEKGDYGYTF.